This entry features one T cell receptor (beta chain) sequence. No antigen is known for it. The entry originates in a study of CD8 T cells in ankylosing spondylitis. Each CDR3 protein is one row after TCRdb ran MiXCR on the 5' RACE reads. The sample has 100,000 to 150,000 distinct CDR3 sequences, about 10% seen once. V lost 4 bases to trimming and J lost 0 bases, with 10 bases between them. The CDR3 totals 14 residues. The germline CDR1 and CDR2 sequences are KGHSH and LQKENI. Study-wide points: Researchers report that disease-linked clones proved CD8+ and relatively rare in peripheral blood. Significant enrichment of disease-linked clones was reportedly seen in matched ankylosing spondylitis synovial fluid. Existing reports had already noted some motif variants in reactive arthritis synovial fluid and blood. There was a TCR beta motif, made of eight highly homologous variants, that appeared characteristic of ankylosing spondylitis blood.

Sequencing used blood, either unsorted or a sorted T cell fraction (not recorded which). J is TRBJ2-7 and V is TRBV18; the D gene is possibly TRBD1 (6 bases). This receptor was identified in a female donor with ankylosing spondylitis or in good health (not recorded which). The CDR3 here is CASSLTGLSYEQYF. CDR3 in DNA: TGTGCCAGCTCACTAACAGGGCTCTCCTACGAGCAGTACTTC.